The clone carrying this T cell receptor beta chain was detected many times. No antigen is known for it. The ends lost 2 bases at V and 5 bases at J; junction bases unmatched: 12. Germline loops: CDR1 SGHDN, CDR2 FVKESK. The CDR3 loop spans 18 amino acids. The entry originates in a study of T cells after yellow fever vaccination. Study-level results: Detected again after the booster were most primary-vaccination clones, at approximately 96% CD4 and more than 70% CD8. Some clonotypes, a small share, were shared between CD4 and CD8 compartments. Highly abundant clonotypes carried over from the bulk population could end up in FACS-sorted repertoires as contaminants.

Template switching with 5'RACE generated the TCR cDNA and added a universal primer site and UMIs. One entry per CDR3 protein results from TCRdb running MiXCR on the 5' RACE reads. Of 150,000 to 200,000 distinct CDR3 sequences in the sample, approximately 6.7% were seen once. The genes are TRBV14 and TRBJ2-2, with 9 positions matching TRBD2. The TCR was taken from a man aged 18-30 years who received the YFV17D yellow fever vaccine. This sample comprised CD4+ T cells sorted from PBMCs, obtained 5 days after the first yellow fever vaccination. CDR3 in amino acids: CASSQTRGGLSRTGELFF. The CDR3, as DNA: TGTGCCAGCAGCCAAACGCGGGGGGGCCTGAGTAGGACCGGGGAGCTGTTTTTT.